Below are 10 T cell receptor beta chains sequenced from a single sample in a study of T-cell reconstitution after alpha-beta-depleted transplantation in children. Unique molecular identifiers were built into the TCRbeta library. Each CDR3 protein gets one entry after TCRdb re-called the PCR reads with MiXCR. The table includes hundreds of thousands of distinct CDR3 sequences, 10% to 15% detected once. Material: PBMCs, mostly from graft donor cells, obtained 360 days after TCRalphabeta/CD19-depleted stem cell transplant. The receptors shown here come from a male patient younger than 18 who had a stem cell transplant for acute myeloid leukemia, so the T cells may come from the graft donor.

To note about this clonotype: At one end the junction does not follow the germline gene, possibly because of a read error. This sequence joins TRBV28 and TRBJ1-4; D is unresolved. CDR3 length equals 13 residues. CDR1 is MDHEN and CDR2 is SYDVKM in the germline V gene. The CDR3 loop is CASSLFRGEKLSF. Here the CDR3 DNA reads TGTGCCAGCAGTTTATTCCGCGGGGAAAAACTGTCTTTT.

The V gene is TRBV10-3, the J gene TRBJ1-1; 9 positions agree with TRBD1. Trimming took 4 bases from V and 2 from J; bases not matched to a gene: 5. The CDR3 spans 15 residues. Germline CDR1 is ENHRY and CDR2 is SYGVKD. The CDR3 region is CAISGMDRGNTEAFF. CDR3 coding DNA: TGTGCCATCAGTGGGATGGACAGGGGTAACACTGAAGCTTTCTTT.

The rearrangement uses TRBV10-3 and TRBJ2-1; D unclear. Per the germline V gene, CDR1 is ENHRY and CDR2 is SYGVKD. There are 15 residues in the CDR3. V was trimmed by 6 bases and J by 0 bases, leaving 12 bases between them. In DNA, the CDR3 is TGTGCCATCAGCGATTATGCCTCCTCCTACAATGAGCAGTTCTTC. Translating it yields CAISDYASSYNEQFF.

This chain connects TRBV15 to TRBJ1-1; D is unclear. This CDR3 spans 17 amino acids. The ends were cut back, 1 base at V and 0 bases at J, with 15 bases in the middle. The germline gives CDR1 LNHNV, CDR2 YYDKDF (reference sequence). CDR3 region: CATSRGITGRVNTEAFF. In DNA form, the CDR3 reads TGTGCCACCAGCAGAGGGATAACCGGGAGGGTGAACACTGAAGCTTTCTTT.

This clonotype has a count of ten or more. This sequence joins TRBV3-1 and TRBJ2-3; possibly TRBD1 or TRBD2 for D (5 bases each). Germline CDR1 and CDR2: LGHDT and YNNKEL (reference sequence). The CDR3 is 16 residues long. V was shortened by 3 bases and J by 2 bases, with 15 bases between the two germline ends. The CDR3 here is CASSQEDGHPTDTQYF. The CDR3 DNA reads TGTGCCAGCAGCCAGGAGGATGGACACCCCACAGATACGCAGTATTTT.

This clonotype was counted a few times. V gene TRBV7-2 combines with J gene TRBJ2-1; D is perhaps TRBD1 (5 bases). With 3 bases removed from V and 5 bases from J, the gap between germline ends came to 14 bases. This CDR3 region has 15 residues. Per the germline V gene, CDR1 is SGHTA and CDR2 is FQGNSA. The CDR3 DNA reads TGTGCCAGCAGCTTCCGTCAAGGCAGGGACAATGAGCAGTTCTTC. As protein: CASSFRQGRDNEQFF.

This clonotype has at least ten counts. The V call is TRBV28, the J call TRBJ1-3; a possible D gene is TRBD1 (6 bases). V lost 6 bases, J lost 1 base, and 22 bases lay in between. The CDR3 is 18 residues long. CDR1 is MDHEN, CDR2 SYDVKM, per germline. The CDR3 loop reads CASRAALRGRASGNTIYF. The CDR3 DNA reads TGTGCCAGCAGAGCAGCGCTAAGGGGGAGGGCATCTGGAAACACCATATATTTT. Complete variable domain (other parts from reference TRBV28 and TRBJ1-3): DVKVTQSSRYLVKRTGEKVFLECVQDMDHENMFWYRQDPGLGLRLIYFSYDVKMKEKGDIPEGYSVSREKKERFSLILESASTNQTSMYLCASRAALRGRASGNTIYFGEGSWLTVV.

There are a few counts of this clonotype. CDR3 loop: CASSYAYYTEQFF. Here the CDR3 DNA reads TGTGCCAGCAGTTACGCCTACTACACGGAGCAGTTCTTC. The V and J genes are TRBV6-2 or TRBV6-3 and TRBJ2-1; D not resolved. The CDR3 contains 13 residues. Looked up from germline, CDR1 is MNHEY and CDR2 is SVGEGT. Trimming took off 2 bases at V and 10 bases at J, with 12 bases between the two ends.

The V call is TRBV20-1, the J call TRBJ2-3, with TRBD2 identical over 11 bases. Germline loops: CDR1 DFQATT, CDR2 SNEGSKA (reference sequence). There are 13 residues in the CDR3. The CDR3 nucleotides read TGCAGCGGATGGACTAGCGGGACAGATACGCAGTATTTT. As protein: CSGWTSGTDTQYF.

The V call is TRBV5-1, the J call TRBJ2-1; 12 bases map to TRBD2. V was pared by 2 bases and J by 7 bases, with 7 bases of the junction left unmatched. The CDR3 is 16 residues long. In germline, CDR1 is SGHRS, CDR2 YFSETQ. The CDR3 DNA follows: TGCGCCAGCAGCTTAGTGACTAGCGGGAGATCGAATGAGCAGTTCTTC. Residues: CASSLVTSGRSNEQFF.